A single sample gave rise to the 3 T cell receptor beta chains below, sequenced in a study of response to subunit inactivated influenza vaccine. TCRdb reprocessed the RT-PCR reads via MiXCR and lists one record per CDR3 protein. The table has 400,000 to 650,000 distinct CDR3 sequences, 6% to 9% seen once; the top ten hold approximately 14%. The sequencing here drew on PBMCs from blood, taken around 25 months after vaccination. All receptors derive from a man between 50 and 69 years old who received an inactivated influenza vaccine.

This clonotype was recorded at least ten times. The chain is built from TRBV12-3 or TRBV12-4 and TRBJ1-1, with D possibly matching TRBD1 (6 bases). There are 13 residues in the CDR3. The V and J ends lost 6 bases and 3 bases respectively, with 11 bases between them. CDR3 coding DNA: TGTGCCAGCAGGAAGCCAGGGGACACTGAAGCTTTCTTT. Translating it yields CASRKPGDTEAFF.

This clonotype came up a few times. The V and J genes are TRBV6-5 and TRBJ2-5; D remains unclear. V lost 4 bases, J lost 4 bases, and 13 bases lay in between. There are 14 residues in the CDR3. Germline V gene data show CDR1 as MNHEY and CDR2 as SVGAGI. CDR3 protein: CASSSALVAETQYF. As DNA, the CDR3 is TGTGCCAGCAGTTCAGCCCTAGTTGCAGAGACCCAGTACTTC.

This clonotype occurred many times. The rearrangement joins TRBV5-1 to TRBJ2-7; possible D gene TRBD1, 5 bases. The V gene lost 4 bases and the J gene lost 2 bases, with 16 bases spanning the gap. Germline lookup yields CDR1 SGHRS and CDR2 YFSETQ. The CDR3 totals 15 residues. The CDR3 DNA follows: TGCGCCAGCAGCCGCACTCAGGGTCTTCCCTACGAGCAGTACTTC. This translates into CASSRTQGLPYEQYF. Supplemented by reference TRBV5-1 and TRBJ2-7, the full variable domain reads KAGVTQTPRYLIKTRGQQVTLSCSPISGHRSVSWYQQTPGQGLQFLFEYFSETQRNKGNFPGRFSGRQFSNSRSEMNVSTLELGDSALYLCASSRTQGLPYEQYFGPGTRLTVT.